The source of this T cell receptor (beta chain) is a study of blood T cells in healthy people across ages. V shed 0 bases and J 5 bases; nucleotides not matched to a gene: 10. In germline, CDR1 is LGHDT, CDR2 YNNKEL (reference sequence). The CDR3 spans 17 residues. Primers used in a second PCR of roughly 6 to 11 cycles were a sample-barcoded 5' primer and a J-beta primer mix. TCRdb used MiXCR to reprocess the 5' RACE reads, holding one entry per CDR3 protein. The table shows around 1,500,000 distinct CDR3 sequences, with roughly 45% occurring only once. This clonotype has a count of ten or more. Sequencing was performed on blood. The receptor was isolated from a woman between 18 and 29 years old in good health. V gene TRBV3-1 combines with J gene TRBJ2-3; 8 positions agree with TRBD2. The CDR3 sequence is CASSQEGAGALKDTQYF. CDR3 nucleotide sequence: TGTGCCAGCAGCCAAGAGGGAGCGGGAGCCCTCAAAGATACGCAGTATTTT.